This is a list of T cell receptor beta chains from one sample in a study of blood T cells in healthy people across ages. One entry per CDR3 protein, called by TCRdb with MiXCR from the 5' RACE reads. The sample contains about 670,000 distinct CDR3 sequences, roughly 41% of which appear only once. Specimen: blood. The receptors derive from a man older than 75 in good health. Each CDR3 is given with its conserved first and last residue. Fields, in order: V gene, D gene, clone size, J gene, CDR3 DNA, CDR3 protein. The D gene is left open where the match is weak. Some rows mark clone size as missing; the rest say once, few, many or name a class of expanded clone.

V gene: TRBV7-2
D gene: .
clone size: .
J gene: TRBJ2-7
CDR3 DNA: TGTGCCAGCAGCGAAAGACTAGGCGAGCAGTACTTC
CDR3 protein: CASSERLGEQYF

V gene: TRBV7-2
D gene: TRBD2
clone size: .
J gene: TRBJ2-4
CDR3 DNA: TGTGCCAGCAGCTCCCCTCCAGGGAAAGCGGGAGCGGACAATGAGCAGTACTTC
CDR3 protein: CASSSPPGKAGADNEQYF

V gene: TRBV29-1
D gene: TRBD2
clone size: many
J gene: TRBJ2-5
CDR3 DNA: TGCAGCGTGGGCATAGCGGGAGAGACCCAGTACTTC
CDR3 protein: CSVGIAGETQYF

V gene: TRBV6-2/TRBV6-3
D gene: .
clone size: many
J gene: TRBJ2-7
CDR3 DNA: TGTGCCAGCAGTTACCCCCCAGTCTACGAGCAGTACTTC
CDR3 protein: CASSYPPVYEQYF

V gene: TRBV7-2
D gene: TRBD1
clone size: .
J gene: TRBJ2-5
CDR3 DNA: TGTGCCAGCAGCTTCCTAGGACAGGCCCAAGAGACCCAGTACTTC
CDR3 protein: CASSFLGQAQETQYF

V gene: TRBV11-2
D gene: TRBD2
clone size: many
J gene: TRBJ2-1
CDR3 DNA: TGTGCCAGCAAATCGACCGCCAGGACTAGCGGGGGTTACAATGAGCAGTTCTTC
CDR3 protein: CASKSTARTSGGYNEQFF

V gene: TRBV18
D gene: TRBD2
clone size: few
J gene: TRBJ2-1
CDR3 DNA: TGTGCCAGCTCACAGGCTCGGGGACTAGCGGGAGTTGAGCAGTTCTTC
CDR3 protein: CASSQARGLAGVEQFF

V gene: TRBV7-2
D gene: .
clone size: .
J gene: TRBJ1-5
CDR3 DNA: TGTGCCAGCAGCTTAGACAGTTATCAGCCCCAGCATTTT
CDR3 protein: CASSLDSYQPQHF

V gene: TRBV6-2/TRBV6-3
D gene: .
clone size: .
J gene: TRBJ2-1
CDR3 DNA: TGTGCCAGCAGACCTCGGGGCGAGAGCTCCTACAATGAGCAGTTCTTC
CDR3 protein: CASRPRGESSYNEQFF

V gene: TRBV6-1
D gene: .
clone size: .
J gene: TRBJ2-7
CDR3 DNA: TGTGCCAGCAGTCCGCGTGGGACCTACGAGCAGTACTTC
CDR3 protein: CASSPRGTYEQYF

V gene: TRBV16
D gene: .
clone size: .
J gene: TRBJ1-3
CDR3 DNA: TGTGCCAGCAGCCAATTTGAAACCGGTTATGGAAACACCATATATTTT
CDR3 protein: CASSQFETGYGNTIYF

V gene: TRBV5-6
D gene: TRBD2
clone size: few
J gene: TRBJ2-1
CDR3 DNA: TGTGCCAGCAGCTTTACTAGCGGACAAATATTCAATGAGCAGTTCTTC
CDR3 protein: CASSFTSGQIFNEQFF

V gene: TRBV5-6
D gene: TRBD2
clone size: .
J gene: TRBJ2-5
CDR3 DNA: TGTGCCAGCAGCCTCAACCCTCGGGCTAGCGGGGGCAACCAAGAGACCCAGTACTTC
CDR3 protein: CASSLNPRASGGNQETQYF

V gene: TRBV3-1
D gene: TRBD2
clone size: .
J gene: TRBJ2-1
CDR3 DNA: TGTGCCAGCAGCCAAGCCGGACTAGCGGGAGGGATCAATGAGCAGTTCTTC
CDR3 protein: CASSQAGLAGGINEQFF

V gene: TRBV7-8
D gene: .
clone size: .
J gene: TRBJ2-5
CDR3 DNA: TGTGCCAGCAGCTTATTCGGGGCTAACGGCAGGGAGCAGTACTTC
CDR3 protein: CASSLFGANGREQYF

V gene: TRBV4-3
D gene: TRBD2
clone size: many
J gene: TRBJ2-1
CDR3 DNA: TGCGCCAGCAGCCAAGATCTGGGGACTAGCGGGAGTGTTGCCAATGAGCAGTTCTTC
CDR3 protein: CASSQDLGTSGSVANEQFF

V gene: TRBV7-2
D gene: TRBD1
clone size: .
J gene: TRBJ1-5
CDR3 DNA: TGTGCCAGCAGCCTGGACAGGGGGGACGATCAGCCCCAGCATTTT
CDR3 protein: CASSLDRGDDQPQHF

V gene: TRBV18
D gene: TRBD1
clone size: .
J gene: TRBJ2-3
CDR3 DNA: TGTGCCAGCTCAAAGACAGGGAGAGAAGATACGCAGTATTTT
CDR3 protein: CASSKTGREDTQYF

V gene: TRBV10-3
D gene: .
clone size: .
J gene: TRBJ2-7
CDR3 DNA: TGTGCCATCAGTGAGTCGGCCAGGAAAACCTACGAGCAGTACTTC
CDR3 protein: CAISESARKTYEQYF

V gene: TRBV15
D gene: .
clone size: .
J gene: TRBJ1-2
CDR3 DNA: TGTGCCACCAGCAGAGATTTGACGGCTAGGGGCTACACCTTC
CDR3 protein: CATSRDLTARGYTF

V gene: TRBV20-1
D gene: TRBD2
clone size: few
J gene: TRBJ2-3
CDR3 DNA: TGCAGTGCTAGAAAGCGGGAGGGTAGCACAGATACGCAGTATTTT
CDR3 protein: CSARKREGSTDTQYF

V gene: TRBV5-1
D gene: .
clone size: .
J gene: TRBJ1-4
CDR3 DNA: TGCGCCAGCAGCCATGGGAGTGAGCCCTTTAATGAAAAACTGTTTTTT
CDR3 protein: CASSHGSEPFNEKLFF

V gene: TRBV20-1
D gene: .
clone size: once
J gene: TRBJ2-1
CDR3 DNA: TGCAGTGCTGCCCGGGTCTCCGCTATCAATGAGCAGTTCTTC
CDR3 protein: CSAARVSAINEQFF

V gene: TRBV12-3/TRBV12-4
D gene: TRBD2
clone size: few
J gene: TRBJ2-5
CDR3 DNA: TGTGCCAGCAGTCGACTAGCGGGAGGGCAAGAGACCCAGTACTTC
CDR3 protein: CASSRLAGGQETQYF

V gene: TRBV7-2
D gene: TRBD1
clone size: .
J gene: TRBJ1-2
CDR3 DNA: TGTGCCAGCAGCTTAGACCTTCAGGGGGCTGGCTATGGCTACACCTTC
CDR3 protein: CASSLDLQGAGYGYTF

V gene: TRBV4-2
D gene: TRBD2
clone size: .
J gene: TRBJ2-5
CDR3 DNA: TGTGCCAGCAGCCAAGATCGGACTAGCGGGGGGGAGACCCAGTACTTC
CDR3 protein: CASSQDRTSGGETQYF

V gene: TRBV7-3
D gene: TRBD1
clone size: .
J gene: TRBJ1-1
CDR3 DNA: TGTGCCAGCCCCTTTACCGGGCAGGGGGAGTGTCGAGAAGCTTTCTTT
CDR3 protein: CASPFTGQGECREAFF

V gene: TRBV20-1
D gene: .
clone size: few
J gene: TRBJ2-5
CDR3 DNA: TGCAGTGCTAGTCCCCCCCGGGGGACCCAAGAGACCCAGTACTTC
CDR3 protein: CSASPPRGTQETQYF

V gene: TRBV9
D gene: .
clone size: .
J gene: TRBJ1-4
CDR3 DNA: TGTGCCAGCAGCGTAGAGGGCCAGGGAGGAGGGTTTGAAAAACTGTTTTTT
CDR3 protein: CASSVEGQGGGFEKLFF

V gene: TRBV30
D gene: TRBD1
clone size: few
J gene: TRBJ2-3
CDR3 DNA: TGTGCCTGGATGGCAGGGGGCGCAGATACGCAGTATTTT
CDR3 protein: CAWMAGGADTQYF

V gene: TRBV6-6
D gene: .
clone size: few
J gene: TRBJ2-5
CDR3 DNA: TGTGCCAGCAGAACAGGGTTTAGCAGTGAAGAGACCCAGTACTTC
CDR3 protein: CASRTGFSSEETQYF

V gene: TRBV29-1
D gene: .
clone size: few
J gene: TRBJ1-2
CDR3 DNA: TGCAGCGTCGCTGGGGGCCCCGACTATGGCTACACCTTC
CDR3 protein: CSVAGGPDYGYTF

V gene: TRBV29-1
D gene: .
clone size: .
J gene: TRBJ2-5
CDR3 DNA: TGCAGCGTTGTGTCGGGATACACCCAAGAGACCCAGTACTTC
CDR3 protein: CSVVSGYTQETQYF

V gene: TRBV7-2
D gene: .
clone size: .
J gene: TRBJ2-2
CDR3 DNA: TGTGCCAGCAGATCTTCCTGGGGAAACACCGGGGAGCTGTTTTTT
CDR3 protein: CASRSSWGNTGELFF

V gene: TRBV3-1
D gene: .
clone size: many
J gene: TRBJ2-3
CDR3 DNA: TGTGCCAGCAGCCCTGGGGGGGATACGCAGTATTTT
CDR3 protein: CASSPGGDTQYF